The text below deals with one T cell receptor beta chain. Authors' methods: Nucleated cell counts were estimated from reference gene primer amplification. Method: immunoSEQ multiplex PCR; TCRdb's copy keeps in-frame clones and lacks some. V, J and clone size were drawn from that table, and D and trimming were deduced from the DNA. The sample comprises roughly 150,000 clones, roughly 88% of which are singletons, and approximately 5% rests with the top ten. The entry originates in a study of blood T cell repertoires in COVID-19. Across the whole study: Whether acute or convalescent, the COVID-19 samples came from the United States, Italy and Spain. T cells, B-cell-depleted T cells, or PBMCs supplied cDNA or gDNA.

Trimming took 6 bases from V and 5 from J; bases not matched to a gene: 6. The CDR3 loop spans 15 amino acids. Germline V gene lookup returns CDR1 MDHEN and CDR2 SYDVKM. V gene TRBV28 combines with J gene TRBJ2-1; TRBD1 agrees at 11 bases. This receptor was taken from a man between 18 and 35 years old with COVID-19, enrolled during active disease. The specimen was peripheral blood. CDR3 DNA sequence: TGTGCCAGCAGCTTACCGGGACAGGGGGACAATGAGCAGTTCTTC. This translates into CASSLPGQGDNEQFF.